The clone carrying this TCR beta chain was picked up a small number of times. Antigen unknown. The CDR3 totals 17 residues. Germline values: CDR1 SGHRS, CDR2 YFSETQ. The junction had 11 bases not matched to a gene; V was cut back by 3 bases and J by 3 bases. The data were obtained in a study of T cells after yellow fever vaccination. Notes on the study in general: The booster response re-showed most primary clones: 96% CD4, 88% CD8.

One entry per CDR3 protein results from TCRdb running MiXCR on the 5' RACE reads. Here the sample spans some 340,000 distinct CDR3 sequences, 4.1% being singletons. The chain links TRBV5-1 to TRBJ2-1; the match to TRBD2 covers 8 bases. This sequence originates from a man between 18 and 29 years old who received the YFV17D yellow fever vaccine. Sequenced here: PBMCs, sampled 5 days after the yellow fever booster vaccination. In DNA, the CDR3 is TGCGCCAGCAGCTACCTCCTTAGCGGGGAAAACTACAATGAGCAGTTCTTC. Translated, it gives CASSYLLSGENYNEQFF.